This T cell receptor (beta chain) was profiled in a study of CD8+CD57+ T cells in acquired aplastic anemia. Background on the study: The mean DNA yield obtained from sorted CD4+ and CD8+ cells came to 3.2 ug. CD4+ reads averaged roughly 9.9 million in healthy donors. The study, taken as a whole, reports: Patients were compared with controls for CD8+ Simpson's diversity, and no significant difference emerged. Patients and controls shared over 25 CD8+ CDR3 sequences, highly expressed in patients.

CDR1 and CDR2 (germline): SEHNR, FQNEAQ (reference sequence). The V and J ends lost 5 bases and 0 bases, in that order; junction bases with no gene match: 7. The CDR3 is 16 residues long. Details on this clonotype: The antigen remains unidentified.

The use of genomic DNA as template underpinned the TCR beta VDJ and CDR3 profiling. TCRdb ran MiXCR on the reads and lists one entry per CDR3 protein. The sample carries about 170,000 distinct CDR3 sequences, around 60% recorded once. What was sequenced was sorted CD4+, CD8+, or CD8+CD57+ T cells (not recorded which) from PBMCs. The chain combines TRBV7-9 with TRBJ1-2; TRBD1 agrees at 9 bases. This TCR was sampled from a human donor in good health. CDR3 in DNA: TGTGCCAGCAGCCTGGGACAGGGAAGGGCTAACTATGGCTACACCTTC. It is translated as CASSLGQGRANYGYTF.